Each of the 22 T cell receptor beta chains below was sequenced from the same sample in a study of STAT5B mutations in CD4+ large granular lymphocyte leukemia. Assay: immunoSEQ multiplex PCR; the TCRdb copy retains only in-frame clones and omits some. The data show more than 6,500 clones, with under 90% seen just once and approximately 48% held by the top ten. Sequencing input: PBMCs. These receptors all come from a woman in her 70s with CD4+ T-cell large granular lymphocyte leukemia.

The rearrangement links TRBV7-9 to TRBJ1-3, with D possibly being TRBD1 (5 bases). The CDR3 has 17 amino acids. From germline, CDR1 is SEHNR and CDR2 FQNEAQ (reference sequence). V was shortened by 1 base and J by 2 bases, with 15 bases between the two germline ends. The CDR3 region has the DNA TGTGCCAGCAGCTTAGGGGGGAGGGGATCGACTGGAAACACCATATATTTT. This encodes CASSLGGRGSTGNTIYF.

The chain employs TRBV7-6 and TRBJ1-1, with 7 bases fitting TRBD1. The length of the CDR3 is 15 residues. The germline V gene encodes CDR1 SGHVS and CDR2 FNYEAQ. Trimming cost V 1 base and J 4 bases; bases outside gene matches: 6. The CDR3 sequence: CASSLDEAGGTEAFF. In nucleotides, the CDR3 is TGTGCCAGCAGCTTAGACGAGGCAGGGGGCACTGAAGCTTTCTTT.

The chain combines TRBV18 with TRBJ2-7, with a possible D match to TRBD1 (6 bases). This CDR3 spans 16 amino acids. The germline V and J ends were trimmed by 3 bases and 6 bases, with 21 bases remaining between them. Germline V lookup: CDR1 KGHSH, CDR2 LQKENI. This chain's CDR3 is CASSPAVGAGVSEQYF. In DNA, the CDR3 is TGTGCCAGCTCACCGGCGGTTGGGGCAGGGGTTTCCGAGCAGTACTTC.

The chain recombines TRBV4-1 with TRBJ2-3; D possibly corresponds to TRBD1 (7 bases). The ends were cut back, 3 bases at V and 5 bases at J, with 18 bases in the middle. The CDR3 contains 16 residues. The germline V gene has CDR1 MGHRA and CDR2 YSYEKL. Written as DNA, the CDR3 is TGCGCCAGCAGCCAGCCCGGAGGGGGCGGTGTAGATACGCAGTATTTT. Amino acids: CASSQPGGGGVDTQYF.

The chain carries TRBV5-6 and TRBJ2-7, with 10 bases identical to TRBD1. The CDR3 covers 16 residues. V trimming: 0 bases; J trimming: 7 bases; junction bases outside the gene matches: 10. Per the germline V gene, CDR1 is SGHDT and CDR2 is YYEEEE. In nucleotides, the CDR3 is TGTGCCAGCAGCTTGGGTGACAGGGGGCAGCGAGGGGAGCAGTACTTC. Protein product: CASSLGDRGQRGEQYF.

The V and J genes are TRBV10-3 and TRBJ2-3; D perhaps matches TRBD2 (6 bases). The CDR3 is made up of 14 amino acids. Germline values: CDR1 ENHRY, CDR2 SYGVKD. V lost 6 bases, J lost 4 bases, and 14 bases lay in between. Written as DNA, the CDR3 is TGTGCCATCAGCGAAGGACTACAGGCAGATACGCAGTATTTT. This gives the protein CAISEGLQADTQYF.

This clone was recorded once. The genes are TRBV6-1 and TRBJ2-5; D not certain. The CDR3 loop spans 12 amino acids. Trimming stripped 3 bases from V and 11 bases from J, with 13 bases between. Germline V gene data show CDR1 as MNHNS and CDR2 as SASEGT. CDR3: CASSDQLSEQYF. The DNA for the CDR3 is TGTGCCAGCAGTGACCAGTTGAGTGAGCAGTACTTC.

The chain combines TRBV6-5 with TRBJ1-2; no clear D. Per the germline V gene, CDR1 is MNHEY and CDR2 is SVGAGI. The germline V and J ends were trimmed by 4 bases and 5 bases, with 17 bases remaining between them. The CDR3 has 15 residues. The CDR3 loop is CASSSLGKPPYGYTF. The CDR3 DNA sequence: TGTGCCAGCAGTTCCCTGGGGAAACCTCCATATGGCTACACCTTC.

The chain carries TRBV2 and TRBJ1-2; perhaps TRBD1 as D (5 bases). CDR1 and CDR2 from the germline V gene are SNHLY and FYNNEI. Trimming stripped 4 bases from V and 10 bases from J, with 16 bases between. The CDR3 runs to 13 residues. The chain's CDR3 is CASSGVDLGLYTF. The DNA of the CDR3 is TGTGCCAGCAGTGGGGTGGACCTGGGGCTCTACACCTTC.

The V call is TRBV14, the J call TRBJ2-3; D tentatively fits TRBD1 or TRBD2 (5 bases each). From germline, CDR1 is SGHDN and CDR2 FVKESK. V was shortened by 1 base and J by 0 bases, with 14 bases between the two germline ends. This CDR3 region has 17 residues. CDR3 bases: TGTGCCAGCAGCCAAGTTTTGGGGACCATTAGCACAGATACGCAGTATTTT. Translating gives CASSQVLGTISTDTQYF.

This clone was detected only once. The chain employs TRBV28 and TRBJ1-4, with 8 bases lining up with TRBD1. CDR1 and CDR2 from the germline V gene are MDHEN and SYDVKM. The V gene end was trimmed by 6 bases and the J gene end by 8 bases; junction bases not matched to a gene: 8. The CDR3 loop spans 14 amino acids. In DNA, the CDR3 is TGTGCCAGCAGGACCACAGGGGGGGACGAAAAACTGTTTTTT. The encoded protein is CASRTTGGDEKLFF. The full variable domain, rest sourced from reference TRBV28 and TRBJ1-4, is DVKVTQSSRYLVKRTGEKVFLECVQDMDHENMFWYRQDPGLGLRLIYFSYDVKMKEKGDIPEGYSVSREKKERFSLILESASTNQTSMYLCASRTTGGDEKLFFGSGTQLSVL.

This clone was seen only a few times. The chain recombines TRBV19 with TRBJ1-1; 7 positions agree with TRBD1. The CDR3 is made up of 13 amino acids. Germline-derived CDR1 and CDR2 are LNHDA and SQIVND (reference sequence). Unmatched junction bases numbered 7, after V lost 5 bases and J lost 7 bases. CDR3 coding DNA: TGTGCCAGTAGTCCCCGGGACAGATATGAAGCTTTCTTT. Encoded protein: CASSPRDRYEAFF.

V usage is TRBV10-3 and J usage is TRBJ2-3; TRBD2 might be the D (5 bases). Per germline, CDR1 ENHRY and CDR2 SYGVKD. Trimming removed 0 bases at V and 6 bases at J, with 13 bases between. This CDR3 contains 15 residues. CDR3 nucleotides: TGTGCCATCAGTGAGTCGACTCCGGGGTCCGATACGCAGTATTTT. It translates to CAISESTPGSDTQYF.

This clone was seen more than once but under ten times. The chain links TRBV30 to TRBJ1-3, with a weak D call TRBD1 (5 bases). V dropped 2 bases and J dropped 3 bases, with 11 bases sitting between them. CDR3 length equals 14 residues. Per germline, CDR1 GTSNPN and CDR2 SVGIG (reference sequence). The chain's CDR3 is CAWSPGQIGNTIYF. In DNA form, the CDR3 reads TGTGCCTGGAGTCCCGGACAAATTGGAAACACCATATATTTT.

V and J are TRBV4-3 and TRBJ1-2; possibly TRBD1 for D (5 bases). From germline, CDR1 is LGHNA and CDR2 YSLEER. V was pared by 2 bases and J by 4 bases, with 17 bases between. There are 16 residues in the CDR3. CDR3 loop: CASSQQLQGWGYGYTF. The CDR3 coding sequence is TGCGCCAGCAGCCAACAGCTGCAGGGTTGGGGCTATGGCTACACCTTC.

This clone was seen a single time. In DNA, the CDR3 is TGTGCCAGCAGCTTAGGCTACAGAGACTATGGCTACACCTTC. Translation gives CASSLGYRDYGYTF. The rearrangement links TRBV7-2 to TRBJ1-2; D call uncertain. Germline CDR1 is SGHTA and CDR2 is FQGNSA. V lost 1 base, J lost 3 bases, and 9 bases lay in between. This CDR3 region has 14 residues.

The chain carries TRBV5-4 and TRBJ2-2, with a possible D match to TRBD1 (6 bases). Trimming stripped 2 bases from V and 9 bases from J, with 14 bases between. The CDR3 length is 14 residues. Germline-derived CDR1 and CDR2 are SGHNT and YYREEE (reference sequence). Written as DNA, the CDR3 is TGTGCCAGCAGCTTCTCCAGGGGATCCCGGGAGCTGTTTTTT. It yields the protein CASSFSRGSRELFF.

This clone has only one observation. The J gene is TRBJ2-1, the V gene TRBV5-6; no reliable D call. Trimming took off 1 base at V and 6 bases at J, with 5 bases between the two ends. The CDR3 is made up of 12 amino acids. Germline V gives CDR1 SGHDT, CDR2 YYEEEE. The CDR3 protein is CASSLSRNEQFF. CDR3 in DNA: TGTGCCAGCAGCTTGTCGCGCAATGAGCAGTTCTTC.

The sample holds a few counts of this clone. CDR3 amino acids: CAISESGLGTEAFF. The CDR3 DNA reads as TGTGCCATCAGTGAGTCGGGTCTGGGCACTGAAGCTTTCTTT. This chain uses TRBV10-3 with TRBJ1-1; D is unclear. Germline V gene sequence: CDR1 ENHRY, CDR2 SYGVKD. The CDR3 is 14 amino acids. V gave up 0 bases and J gave up 4 bases, with 9 bases separating them.

The rearrangement uses TRBV5-6 and TRBJ1-1, with 9 bases matching TRBD1. The germline V gene has CDR1 SGHDT and CDR2 YYEEEE. The length of the CDR3 is 14 residues. V was clipped by 7 bases and J by 4 bases; unmatched bases: 8. DNA for the CDR3: TGTGCCAGCGAGTCCGACAGGGGGGCCACTGAAGCTTTCTTT. This sequence encodes CASESDRGATEAFF.

V gene TRBV11-2 combines with J gene TRBJ1-2, with TRBD1 matching over 10 bases. This CDR3 has 17 residues. Germline V gives CDR1 SGHAT, CDR2 FQNNGV. The V segment lost 1 base and the J segment 6 bases; nucleotides outside the gene matches: 11. CDR3: CASSLVPSPDRGNGYTF. CDR3 nucleotides: TGTGCCAGCAGCTTAGTCCCATCACCGGACAGGGGGAATGGCTACACCTTC. Variable domain in full (rest from reference TRBV11-2 and TRBJ1-2): EAGVAQSPRYKIIEKRQSVAFWCNPISGHATLYWYQQILGQGPKLLIQFQNNGVVDDSQLPKDRFSAERLKGVDSTLKIQPAKLEDSAVYLCASSLVPSPDRGNGYTFGSGTRLTVV.

For this clone: In the same sample, other DNA sequences code for this CDR3. This chain uses TRBV6-6 with TRBJ1-3, with D uncertain. Germline V gene sequence: CDR1 MNHNY, CDR2 SVGAGI (reference sequence). V was trimmed by 0 bases and J by 0 bases, leaving 6 bases between them. The CDR3 length is 15 residues. The CDR3 nucleotides read TGTGCCAGCAGTTACTCACCGGACTCTGGAAACACCATATATTTT. Amino acid sequence: CASSYSPDSGNTIYF.